This TCR beta chain was identified in a study of T cells in Graves' hyperthyroidism and ophthalmopathy. Study as a whole: Blood from the periphery was taken at initial diagnosis, before any treatment.

TCR beta CDR3 regions were amplified from RNA transcripts. When the TCR CDR3 underwent first-round RT-PCR, the HTBI primer set was used. TCRdb re-called the multiplex PCR reads through MiXCR, storing one row per CDR3 protein. The table shows 250,000 to 400,000 distinct CDR3 sequences, with roughly an eighth occurring only once. This CDR3 has 17 residues. Germline trimming cut 7 bases from V and 5 bases from J; bases unmatched to any gene: 19. Findings and limits, study-wide: Ophthalmopathy was told apart from stable hyperthyroidism by a 13 V-J model. Most thyroid clonotypes expanded above 0.001 were also detected in blood.

This clonotype was seen many times. Antigen unknown. J is TRBJ1-2 and V is TRBV12-3 or TRBV12-4, with 7 bases identical to TRBD1. The origin of this receptor is a woman aged 35 to 49 with Graves' ophthalmopathy. The sample was blood. CDR3 nucleotides: TGTGCCAGCACCCAGACTTCGGGGGCAGGGGGGACGTATGGCTACACCTTC. It yields the protein CASTQTSGAGGTYGYTF.